Each of the 14 T cell receptor beta chains below was sequenced from the same sample in a study of blood T cell repertoires in COVID-19. The method was immunoSEQ multiplex PCR; TCRdb's version includes in-frame clones alone and lacks a portion of them. The table lists 380,000 or so clones, roughly 90% of them singletons, with around 0.97% in the top ten. The source material was PBMCs or T cells enriched from blood (not recorded which). The receptors come from a woman in her thirties with acute COVID-19.

The chain is built from TRBV11-3 and TRBJ1-1, with 10 bases lining up with TRBD1. The CDR3 sequence is 13 residues long. CDR1 is SGHNT and CDR2 is YENEEA in the germline V gene. Trimming at V came to 1 base and at J to 10 bases, leaving 3 bases not matched to a gene. CDR3 sequence reads: CASSLGQGAGAFF. DNA of the CDR3: TGTGCCAGCAGCTTAGGACAGGGGGCTGGAGCTTTCTTT.

The chain joins TRBV2 to TRBJ1-4; 7 bases are shared with TRBD1. Per germline, CDR1 SNHLY and CDR2 FYNNEI. CDR3 length equals 15 residues. V dropped 4 bases and J dropped 7; count of bases not matched to a gene: 9. DNA for the CDR3: TGTGCCAGCAGTGGGGAAGACAGGGCGAGTGAAAAACTGTTTTTT. Amino acid sequence: CASSGEDRASEKLFF.

The chain combines TRBV13 with TRBJ2-3, with 10 bases fitting TRBD1. This CDR3 has 18 residues. The V gene's germline CDR1 is PRHDT and CDR2 FYEKMQ (reference sequence). V trimming: 2 bases; J trimming: 3 bases; junction bases outside the gene matches: 11. In DNA form, the CDR3 reads TGTGCCAGCAGCTTACGGGACAGGGGATTGTGGGGTACAGATACGCAGTATTTT. Amino acids: CASSLRDRGLWGTDTQYF.

V usage is TRBV12-5 and J usage is TRBJ1-1; no firm D call. The germline CDR1 and CDR2 sequences are LGHNT and FRNRAP. The CDR3 spans 16 residues. V lost 2 bases, J lost 1 base, and 14 bases lay in between. The CDR3 here is CASGLPLTFSNTEAFF. Here the CDR3 DNA reads TGTGCTAGTGGTTTGCCGTTGACATTTTCGAACACTGAAGCTTTCTTT.

This chain uses TRBV28 with TRBJ1-5; 8 nucleotides match TRBD1. Per the germline V gene, CDR1 is MDHEN and CDR2 is SYDVKM. This CDR3 region has 13 residues. The V segment lost 8 bases and the J segment 8 bases; nucleotides outside the gene matches: 8. The CDR3: CASLPGGAKPQHF. As DNA, the CDR3 is TGTGCCAGCCTCCCAGGGGGCGCGAAGCCCCAGCATTTT.

The V gene is TRBV29-1, the J gene TRBJ2-5; TRBD2 might be the D (7 bases). CDR1 and CDR2 from the germline V gene are SQVTM and ANQGSEA. The CDR3 extends over 12 amino acids. Trimming pared 7 bases from V and 5 bases from J, leaving 14 bases between. The CDR3 DNA follows: TGCAGCGGTTGGGAGGGGGTGGAGACCCAGTACTTC. It specifies CSGWEGVETQYF.

The chain uses TRBV10-1 and TRBJ2-5, with TRBD2 identical over 9 bases. This CDR3 region has 15 residues. Trimming took 1 base from V and 5 from J; bases not matched to a gene: 5. Germline V gene lookup returns CDR1 WNHNN and CDR2 SYGVQD (reference sequence). The CDR3 nucleotides are TGCGCCAGCAGTGAGTTGGCGGGGGGGCCGGAGACCCAGTACTTC. Amino acid sequence: CASSELAGGPETQYF.

Only a few counts were recorded for this clone. CDR3 DNA sequence: TGCGCCAGCAGCTCCTCAGGGATGAACACTGAAGCTTTCTTT. Translation: CASSSSGMNTEAFF. The V gene is TRBV5-1, the J gene TRBJ1-1; perhaps TRBD1 as D (5 bases). Germline V gene lookup returns CDR1 SGHRS and CDR2 YFSETQ. The length of the CDR3 is 14 residues. Trimming took off 3 bases at V and 0 bases at J, with 9 bases between the two ends.

The genes are TRBV6-5 and TRBJ2-1; 10 bases agree with TRBD1. This CDR3 has 13 residues. Germline V gene data show CDR1 as MNHEY and CDR2 as SVGAGI. J gave up 7 bases and V 9 bases, and 6 bases lay outside the gene matches. CDR3 protein: CASQRQGANEQFF. As DNA, the CDR3 is TGTGCCAGTCAGAGACAGGGGGCTAATGAGCAGTTCTTC.

The rearrangement links TRBV2 to TRBJ1-2, with TRBD1 matching over 12 bases. CDR3 length equals 15 residues. Trimming removed 4 bases from V and 8 bases from J; junction bases left unmatched: 8. Germline V gives CDR1 SNHLY, CDR2 FYNNEI. The chain's CDR3 is CASSATGTGGVGYTF. As DNA, the CDR3 is TGTGCCAGCAGTGCGACCGGGACAGGGGGCGTCGGCTACACCTTC.

The chain employs TRBV6-1 and TRBJ1-5; D uncertain. Trimming took 2 bases from V and 9 from J, leaving 11 bases between them. The germline CDR1 and CDR2 sequences are MNHNS and SASEGT. This CDR3 has 13 residues. This CDR3 reads CASSEKFPGPQHF. For the CDR3, the DNA is TGTGCCAGCAGTGAAAAGTTCCCAGGGCCCCAGCATTTT.

This rearrangement joins TRBV24-1 to TRBJ2-1; D is unresolved. This CDR3 has 19 amino acids. The germline gives CDR1 KGHDR, CDR2 SFDVKD. V was trimmed by 4 bases and J by 0 bases, leaving 21 bases between them. The CDR3: CATSDPEPSTSTSYNEQFF. The CDR3 DNA reads as TGTGCCACCAGTGACCCGGAGCCGAGCACCAGTACCTCCTACAATGAGCAGTTCTTC.

The chain joins TRBV28 to TRBJ1-2, with D perhaps TRBD1 (5 bases). The CDR3 sequence is 14 residues long. Germline V gene sequence: CDR1 MDHEN, CDR2 SYDVKM. The V and J ends lost 3 bases and 2 bases respectively, with 10 bases between them. Here the CDR3 DNA reads TGTGCCAGCAGTTTTCAAGGGGCCAACTATGGCTACACCTTC. This codes for CASSFQGANYGYTF.

The rearrangement links TRBV30 to TRBJ1-5, with D possibly matching TRBD1 (5 bases). The germline V and J ends were trimmed by 2 bases and 2 bases, with 7 bases remaining between them. This CDR3 is 13 amino acids long. CDR1 and CDR2 (germline): GTSNPN, SVGIG (reference sequence). CDR3 DNA: TGTGCCTGGAGTACACAGGGCAATCAGCCCCAGCATTTT. It specifies CAWSTQGNQPQHF.